This T cell receptor (beta chain) was captured in a study of blood T cell repertoires in COVID-19. As for the study in general: From the United States, Italy and Spain came samples of acute and convalescent COVID-19. The cDNA or gDNA used as material had been derived from T cells, B-cell-depleted T cells, or PBMCs.

This CDR3 comprises 15 residues. Germline CDR1 is LNHDA and CDR2 is SQIVND (reference sequence). The J segment lost 4 bases and the V segment lost 0 bases, leaving 4 bases of the junction unmatched. Study processing details: Counts of nucleated cells, estimated from reference gene primer amplification, were obtained. Libraries were prepared by immunoSEQ multiplex PCR; TCRdb keeps only in-frame clonotypes and omits some of them. That table furnishes V, J and clone size, whereas the DNA furnished D and trimming. The sample shows around 140,000 clones, approximately 82% of them seen only once. This receptor was taken from a man in his sixties with active or convalescent COVID-19. The chain joins TRBV19 to TRBJ1-2; TRBD1 matches at 8 bases. The sample consisted of peripheral blood. CDR3 amino acids: CASSIDPTGGYGYTF. CDR3 DNA: TGTGCCAGTAGTATAGATCCCACAGGGGGCTATGGCTACACCTTC.